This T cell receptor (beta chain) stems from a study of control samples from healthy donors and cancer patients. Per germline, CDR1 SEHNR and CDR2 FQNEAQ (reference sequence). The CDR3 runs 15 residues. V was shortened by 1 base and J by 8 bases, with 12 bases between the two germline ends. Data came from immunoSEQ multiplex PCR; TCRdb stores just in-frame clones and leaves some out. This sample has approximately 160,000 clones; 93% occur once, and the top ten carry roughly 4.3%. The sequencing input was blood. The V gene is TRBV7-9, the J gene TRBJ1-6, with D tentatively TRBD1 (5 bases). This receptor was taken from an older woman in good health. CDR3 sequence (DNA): TGTGCCAGCAGCTTAGGAGCAGGAGGGGATTCACCCCTCCACTTT. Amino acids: CASSLGAGGDSPLHF.